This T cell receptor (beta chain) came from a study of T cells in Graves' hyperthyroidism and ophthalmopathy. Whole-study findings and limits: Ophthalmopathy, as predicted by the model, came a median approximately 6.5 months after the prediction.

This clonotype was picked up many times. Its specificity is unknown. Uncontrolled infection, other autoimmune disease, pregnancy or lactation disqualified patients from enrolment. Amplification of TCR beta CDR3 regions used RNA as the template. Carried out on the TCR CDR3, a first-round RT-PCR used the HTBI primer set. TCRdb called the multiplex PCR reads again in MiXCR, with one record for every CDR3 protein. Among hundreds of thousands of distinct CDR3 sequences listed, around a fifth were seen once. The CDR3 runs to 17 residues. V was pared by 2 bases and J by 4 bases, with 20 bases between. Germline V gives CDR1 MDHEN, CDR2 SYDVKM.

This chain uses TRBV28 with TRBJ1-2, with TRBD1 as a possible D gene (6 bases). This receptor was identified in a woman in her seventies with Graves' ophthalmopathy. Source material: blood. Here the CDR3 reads CASSLGSRGGLLYGYTF. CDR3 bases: TGTGCCAGCAGTTTAGGAAGCCGTGGGGGGCTGCTCTATGGCTACACCTTC.